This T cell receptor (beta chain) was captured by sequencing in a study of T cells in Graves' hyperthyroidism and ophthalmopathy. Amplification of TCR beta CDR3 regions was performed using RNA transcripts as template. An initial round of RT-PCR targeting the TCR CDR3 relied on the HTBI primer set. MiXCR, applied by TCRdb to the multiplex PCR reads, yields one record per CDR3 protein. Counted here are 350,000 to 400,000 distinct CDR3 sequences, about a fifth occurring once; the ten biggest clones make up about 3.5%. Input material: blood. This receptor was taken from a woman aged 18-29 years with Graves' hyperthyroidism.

The CDR3 loop is CASSSWQGGTHEQYF. The CDR3 nucleotides read TGTGCCAGCAGCTCCTGGCAGGGAGGGACCCACGAGCAGTACTTC. This sequence joins TRBV6-1 and TRBJ2-7; 7 bases are a match to TRBD2. V lost 6 bases to trimming and J lost 5 bases; unmatched junction nucleotides: 13. The CDR3 has 15 amino acids. The germline gives CDR1 MNHNS, CDR2 SASEGT.